The clone carrying this T cell receptor (beta chain) has just one count. These data come from a study of blood T cell repertoires in COVID-19. This CDR3 spans 15 amino acids. Germline V gene lookup returns CDR1 SGHTS and CDR2 YDEGEE. With 0 bases removed from V and 1 base from J, the gap between germline ends came to 9 bases. Assay used: immunoSEQ multiplex PCR; TCRdb lists only in-frame clones, some missing. The table records 250,000 to 350,000 clones, approximately 83% of them present only once. Input material: peripheral blood. V usage is TRBV5-8 and J usage is TRBJ2-3, with D unclear. The receptor's source is a person between 70 and 80 years old with COVID-19, enrolled during active disease. CDR3: CASSLVSGGTDTQYF. The CDR3 nucleotides are TGTGCCAGCAGCTTGGTGTCAGGCGGCACAGATACGCAGTATTTT.